Listed here are 24 T cell receptor beta chains from one sample, sequenced in a study of blood T cell repertoires in COVID-19. Sequencing was performed with immunoSEQ multiplex PCR; in TCRdb, only in-frame clones are kept and a portion is missing. The table includes about 160,000 clones, about 90% detected once. The sequencing input was PBMCs or T cells enriched from blood (not recorded which). The origin of the receptors is a woman aged 45-65 years who had recovered from COVID-19.

The chain links TRBV3-1 (or the pseudogene TRBV3-2) to TRBJ2-1; 7 nucleotides line up with TRBD2. The CDR3 is 15 amino acids. Trimming took 3 bases from V and 7 from J; bases not matched to a gene: 9. The V gene's germline CDR1 is LGHDT and CDR2 YNNKEL (reference sequence). The CDR3 reads CASSQGEGGPNEQFF. The CDR3 DNA sequence: TGTGCCAGCAGCCAGGGGGAGGGAGGCCCTAATGAGCAGTTCTTC.

The chain is built from TRBV5-4 and TRBJ2-7; possible D gene TRBD1, 8 bases. The germline V gene has CDR1 SGHNT and CDR2 YYREEE (reference sequence). The CDR3 has 16 residues. V was pared by 4 bases and J by 5 bases, with 22 bases between. The CDR3 nucleotides read TGTGCCAGCAGCCAGGGAGGGACAGGTGGGGTCCACGAGCAGTACTTC. As protein: CASSQGGTGGVHEQYF.

DNA of the CDR3: TGTGCCAGCAGCTTAGCAGTCAGGAACACCGGGGAGCTGTTTTTT. The encoded protein is CASSLAVRNTGELFF. The chain uses TRBV7-2 and TRBJ2-2; D remains ambiguous. Per the germline V gene, CDR1 is SGHTA and CDR2 is FQGNSA. This CDR3 has 15 amino acids. Between the trimmed V and J ends, which lost 0 bases and 1 base, there was a span of 6 bases.

The chain carries TRBV15 and TRBJ2-5; tentatively, D is TRBD2 (6 bases). The CDR3 spans 17 residues. Trimming left V 0 bases short and J 3 bases short, with 17 bases between. Germline CDR1 LNHNV, CDR2 YYDKDF (reference sequence). CDR3 amino acids: CATSRDPRGRREETQYF. CDR3 DNA sequence: TGTGCCACCAGCAGAGATCCCCGGGGGAGAAGGGAAGAGACCCAGTACTTC.

The V call is TRBV7-2, the J call TRBJ1-1; 9 nucleotides match TRBD1. Germline V gene data show CDR1 as SGHTA and CDR2 as FQGNSA. Trimming cost V 1 base and J 7 bases; bases outside gene matches: 7. The length of the CDR3 is 15 residues. The CDR3 DNA follows: TGTGCCAGCAGCTTAGTAGGCGGGACAGGGCTTGAAGCTTTCTTT. This sequence encodes CASSLVGGTGLEAFF.

The chain uses TRBV27 and TRBJ2-2; 8 positions match TRBD2. Germline values: CDR1 MNHEY, CDR2 SMNVEV (reference sequence). The CDR3 has 17 residues. Trimming took 6 bases from V and 7 from J; bases not matched to a gene: 16. CDR3: CASRHYSGMGMGGELFF. The CDR3 DNA reads TGTGCCAGCAGGCACTATAGCGGGATGGGGATGGGCGGGGAGCTGTTTTTT.

The rearrangement joins TRBV7-9 to TRBJ1-1; a possible D gene is TRBD1 (6 bases). Germline-derived CDR1 and CDR2 are SEHNR and FQNEAQ (reference sequence). This CDR3 has 12 residues. Trimming stripped 5 bases from V and 9 bases from J, with 13 bases between. The CDR3 reads CASSRGTFQAFF. The CDR3 DNA reads TGTGCCAGCAGCCGAGGGACATTTCAAGCTTTCTTT.

This chain connects TRBV30 to TRBJ1-6; D unclear. The CDR3 length is 15 residues. Germline values: CDR1 GTSNPN, CDR2 SVGIG (reference sequence). V was shortened by 3 bases and J by 4 bases, with 13 bases between the two germline ends. CDR3 sequence: CAWSPRGRYNSPLHF. DNA for the CDR3: TGTGCCTGGAGCCCCCGGGGTCGGTATAATTCACCCCTCCACTTT.

V and J are TRBV2 and TRBJ2-5; 7 bases agree with TRBD1. CDR1 is SNHLY, CDR2 FYNNEI, per germline. V was clipped by 5 bases and J by 1 base; unmatched bases: 1. The CDR3 spans 13 residues. The CDR3 region is CASSRQGQETQYF. The CDR3, as DNA: TGTGCCAGCAGTCGACAGGGCCAAGAGACCCAGTACTTC.

The chain carries TRBV7-2 and TRBJ2-7; TRBD2 matches 10 bases. In germline, CDR1 is SGHTA, CDR2 FQGNSA. This CDR3 contains 14 residues. V lost 4 bases, J lost 3 bases, and 3 bases stayed unmatched. CDR3 loop: CASSSRTSGYEQYF. CDR3 DNA sequence: TGTGCCAGCAGCTCCCGGACTAGCGGCTACGAGCAGTACTTC. The full variable domain, its missing parts supplied by reference TRBV7-2 and TRBJ2-7, is GAGVSQSPSNKVTEKGKDVELRCDPISGHTALYWYRQSLGQGLEFLIYFQGNSAPDKSGLPSDRFSAERTGGSVSTLTIQRTQQEDSAVYLCASSSRTSGYEQYFGPGTRLTVT.

V gene TRBV7-2 combines with J gene TRBJ1-5; TRBD1 aligns across 7 bases. The germline CDR1 and CDR2 sequences are SGHTA and FQGNSA. J gave up 3 bases and V 3 bases, and 2 bases lay outside the gene matches. The CDR3 runs 14 residues. In nucleotides, the CDR3 is TGTGCCAGCAGCTTCGGACAGGTCAATCAGCCCCAGCATTTT. This gives the protein CASSFGQVNQPQHF.

This clone was counted a single time. The gene calls are TRBV15 and TRBJ1-6; TRBD1 might be the D (6 bases). There are 15 residues in the CDR3. V lost 0 bases and J lost 9, with 12 bases in between. Germline lookup yields CDR1 LNHNV and CDR2 YYDKDF (reference sequence). CDR3 amino acids: CATSRDRTGTSPLHF. CDR3 bases: TGTGCCACCAGCAGAGATCGAACAGGGACTTCACCCCTCCACTTT.

This clone has only one observation. The rearrangement uses TRBV11-2 and TRBJ2-7; TRBD1 agrees at 7 bases. Per germline, CDR1 SGHAT and CDR2 FQNNGV. With V trimmed by 5 bases and J by 5 bases, 9 bases remained unmatched. This CDR3 is built from 14 residues. The CDR3 nucleotides are TGTGCCAGCAGCACCGGGACAGCCTTCAACGAGCAGTACTTC. This codes for CASSTGTAFNEQYF.

The rearrangement uses TRBV7-3 and TRBJ2-1; perhaps TRBD2 as D (5 bases). V was shortened by 2 bases and J by 3 bases, with 5 bases between the two germline ends. Germline-derived CDR1 and CDR2 are SGHTA and FQGTGA. The CDR3 totals 13 residues. CDR3 amino acids: CASSLDYYNEQFF. CDR3 coding DNA: TGTGCCAGCAGCTTAGACTACTACAATGAGCAGTTCTTC.

The rearrangement joins TRBV27 to TRBJ2-7, with 9 positions matching TRBD2. The V segment lost 6 bases and the J segment 1 base; nucleotides outside the gene matches: 13. Germline CDR1 MNHEY, CDR2 SMNVEV (reference sequence). CDR3 size: 17 residues. CDR3 DNA: TGTGCCAGCAGCCAACTTTTGGGGACTAGCTTTTCCTACGAGCAGTACTTC. Translating it yields CASSQLLGTSFSYEQYF.

This clone was seen once. The CDR3 DNA follows: TGCGCCAGCAGCTTGAGGACAGGGAACACTGAAGCTTTCTTT. Translation gives CASSLRTGNTEAFF. V is TRBV5-1 and J is TRBJ1-1; TRBD1 aligns across 7 bases. The germline V gene has CDR1 SGHRS and CDR2 YFSETQ. The CDR3 covers 14 residues. Trimming cost V 1 base and J 1 base; bases outside gene matches: 1.

This chain uses TRBV29-1 with TRBJ1-2; tentative D call: TRBD1 (5 bases). Germline CDR1 SQVTM, CDR2 ANQGSEA. The CDR3 extends over 13 amino acids. Trimming took 3 bases from V and 5 from J, leaving 13 bases between them. The CDR3 sequence: CSVEEGAMYGYTF. The CDR3 nucleotides read TGCAGCGTTGAGGAAGGGGCAATGTATGGCTACACCTTC.

The chain uses TRBV9 and TRBJ1-3, with D hard to call. With 4 bases removed from V and 8 bases from J, the gap between germline ends came to 19 bases. Looked up from germline, CDR1 is SGDLS and CDR2 is YYNGEE. This CDR3 has 15 residues. The CDR3 coding sequence is TGTGCCAGCAGCAGAACTCGACGGCTACGGGACACCATATATTTT. It specifies CASSRTRRLRDTIYF. The full variable domain, in which reference TRBV9 and TRBJ1-3 provide the parts outside the CDR3, is DSGVTQTPKHLITATGQRVTLRCSPRSGDLSVYWYQQSLDQGLQFLIQYYNGEERAKGNILERFSAQQFPDLHSELNLSSLELGDSALYFCASSRTRRLRDTIYFGEGSWLTVV.

The gene calls are TRBV23-1 and TRBJ2-7, with 14 bases lining up with TRBD2. TRBV23-1 is identified as an open reading frame with a role that is uncertain. J was trimmed by 4 bases and V by 7 bases; bases with no gene match: 9. The CDR3 extends over 16 amino acids. CDR3 protein: CASKPTGTSGSYEQYF. DNA for the CDR3: TGCGCCAGCAAACCGACCGGGACTAGCGGGAGTTACGAGCAGTACTTC.

This clone was counted between two and nine times. The chain links TRBV3-1 (or the pseudogene TRBV3-2) to TRBJ2-5; unclear D gene. CDR1 is LGHDT and CDR2 is YNNKEL in the germline V gene (reference sequence). V dropped 3 bases and J dropped 1 base, with 9 bases sitting between them. This CDR3 contains 14 residues. CDR3 sequence (DNA): TGTGCCAGCAGCCAGTCCCCCAGCCAAGAGACCCAGTACTTC. Translating gives CASSQSPSQETQYF.

The gene calls are TRBV19 and TRBJ1-2, with D perhaps TRBD1 (5 bases). This CDR3 is 13 amino acids long. V shed 1 base and J shed 2 bases, with 5 bases lying between them. In germline, CDR1 is LNHDA, CDR2 SQIVND (reference sequence). The CDR3 nucleotides read TGTGCCAGTAGTATAGGGACAAACTATGGCTACACCTTC. Amino acid sequence: CASSIGTNYGYTF.

This sequence joins TRBV3-1 (or the pseudogene TRBV3-2) and TRBJ1-4, with D maybe TRBD1 (5 bases). CDR1 LGHDT and CDR2 YNNKEL come from the germline V gene (reference sequence). Trimming stripped 0 bases from V and 10 bases from J, with 15 bases between. This CDR3 region has 15 residues. The CDR3 reads CASSQDGQGLGKLFF. CDR3 DNA sequence: TGTGCCAGCAGCCAAGATGGGCAGGGCTTGGGAAAACTGTTTTTT.

The rearrangement links TRBV27 to TRBJ1-5; 8 bases are a match to TRBD1. J was trimmed by 5 bases and V by 5 bases; bases with no gene match: 5. The CDR3 runs 14 residues. Germline V gene data show CDR1 as MNHEY and CDR2 as SMNVEV (reference sequence). CDR3 sequence: CASSIRGRDQPQHF. The CDR3 bases are TGTGCCAGCAGTATCAGGGGGCGGGATCAGCCCCAGCATTTT.

The chain employs TRBV2 and TRBJ1-2; D perhaps matches TRBD1 (6 bases). This CDR3 is 16 amino acids long. The V end was cut by 6 bases, the J end by 0 bases, with 17 bases between. CDR1 SNHLY and CDR2 FYNNEI come from the germline V gene. The CDR3 is CASRGTRGSTNYGYTF. For the CDR3, the DNA is TGTGCCAGCAGGGGGACAAGGGGGTCTACTAACTATGGCTACACCTTC.